The next 19 T cell receptor beta chains were all read from a single sample in a study of T cells in Graves' hyperthyroidism and ophthalmopathy. Amplification targeted TCR beta CDR3 regions from RNA transcripts. Researchers ran a first-round RT-PCR on the TCR CDR3 using the HTBI primer set. TCRdb called the multiplex PCR reads again in MiXCR, with one record for every CDR3 protein. This table has hundreds of thousands of distinct CDR3 sequences, under 15% appearing once. The sequenced sample was blood. All receptors come from a woman between 35 and 50 years old with Graves' ophthalmopathy.

The J gene is TRBJ1-1, the V gene TRBV19; no firm D call. Germline-derived CDR1 and CDR2 are LNHDA and SQIVND (reference sequence). The CDR3 sequence is 14 residues long. Trimming removed 10 bases from V and 4 bases from J, with 19 bases in between. The CDR3 nucleotides are TGTGCCACCCACGCCGGGGAGGGATTCACTGAAGCTTTCTTT. Amino acids: CATHAGEGFTEAFF.

The rearrangement joins TRBV30 to TRBJ2-4; D may be TRBD1 (6 bases). CDR3 size: 14 residues. Between the trimmed V and J ends, which lost 5 bases and 3 bases, there was a span of 14 bases. The germline CDR1 and CDR2 sequences are GTSNPN and SVGIG (reference sequence). This CDR3 reads CAWAGVGGKNIQYF. For the CDR3, the DNA is TGTGCCTGGGCAGGGGTAGGGGGCAAAAACATTCAGTACTTC.

This clonotype occurred many times. This chain links TRBV18 with TRBJ1-1; D unclear. V lost 5 bases, J lost 2 bases, and 18 bases lay in between. Germline CDR1 and CDR2: KGHSH and LQKENI. The CDR3 spans 16 residues. The CDR3 nucleotides read TGTGCCAGCTCAGGCCCAGGTTCAGCATCTAACACTGAAGCTTTCTTT. Protein sequence: CASSGPGSASNTEAFF.

This clonotype has ten or more counts. The chain is built from TRBV18 and TRBJ2-5; no clear D gene. CDR3 length: 13 amino acids. Between the trimmed V and J ends, which lost 8 bases and 2 bases, there was a span of 12 bases. Germline assignment: CDR1 KGHSH and CDR2 LQKENI. The CDR3, as DNA: TGTGCCAGCAGCCCTGGTGCTCAAGAGACCCAGTACTTC. It codes for CASSPGAQETQYF.

Ten or more counts support this clonotype. The chain carries TRBV20-1 and TRBJ1-1; the D is unclear. The germline V gene has CDR1 DFQATT and CDR2 SNEGSKA (reference sequence). The CDR3 loop spans 12 amino acids. V gave up 3 bases and J gave up 1 base, with 6 bases separating them. The CDR3, as DNA: TGCAGTGCTAGCTCGGGGAACACTGAAGCTTTCTTT. Translation gives CSASSGNTEAFF.

In its sample, this clonotype was seen a few times. The rearrangement uses TRBV3-1 and TRBJ2-7; D possibly corresponds to TRBD2 (6 bases). CDR3 length: 16 amino acids. In germline, CDR1 is LGHDT, CDR2 YNNKEL (reference sequence). The V end was cut by 3 bases, the J end by 6 bases, with 21 bases between. DNA for the CDR3: TGTGCCAGCAGCCAGGCGCCTCCGGGACTGGGGACCGAGCAGTACTTC. Translation: CASSQAPPGLGTEQYF.

This clonotype occurred many times. The chain uses TRBV5-6 and TRBJ2-7; TRBD2 aligns across 7 bases. CDR3 length: 14 amino acids. Per germline, CDR1 SGHDT and CDR2 YYEEEE. J gave up 4 bases and V 1 base, and 5 bases lay outside the gene matches. In DNA, the CDR3 is TGTGCCAGCAGCTTGAGGTCTAGCGGATACGAGCAGTACTTC. Residues: CASSLRSSGYEQYF.

This clonotype has a count of ten or more. The V call is TRBV6-5, the J call TRBJ1-1; D not certain. V dropped 3 bases and J dropped 6 bases, with 14 bases sitting between them. Looked up from germline, CDR1 is MNHEY and CDR2 is SVGAGI. This CDR3 is built from 14 residues. CDR3 coding DNA: TGTGCCAGCAGTTATTTTGGAACCTCGGCTGAAGCTTTCTTT. It is translated as CASSYFGTSAEAFF.

This clonotype was detected ten times or more. The V gene is TRBV6-2 or TRBV6-3, the J gene TRBJ2-7; 9 bases align to TRBD1. The V segment lost 8 bases and the J segment 3 bases; nucleotides outside the gene matches: 11. CDR3 length equals 15 residues. Germline assignment: CDR1 MNHEY and CDR2 SVGEGT. The CDR3 protein is CASRSRDRVDYEQYF. CDR3 DNA sequence: TGTGCCAGCCGATCACGGGACAGGGTCGACTACGAGCAGTACTTC.

The sample holds many counts of this clonotype. The chain links TRBV12-3 or TRBV12-4 to TRBJ1-6; D unclear. Trimming cost V 3 bases and J 11 bases, with 11 bases left between them. The CDR3 has 13 amino acids. The CDR3 sequence is CASSFRTDPPLHF. The DNA for the CDR3 is TGTGCCAGCAGTTTCCGGACGGATCCACCCCTCCACTTT.

Ten or more counts support this clonotype. The chain has TRBV20-1 and TRBJ2-5, with 7 bases lining up with TRBD2. The length of the CDR3 is 16 residues. Trimming took 0 bases from V and 1 from J; bases not matched to a gene: 8. CDR1 DFQATT and CDR2 SNEGSKA come from the germline V gene (reference sequence). The CDR3 DNA reads as TGCAGTGCTAGAGATTGGCTAGCGGTTCTCCAAGAGACCCAGTACTTC. This translates into CSARDWLAVLQETQYF.

V usage is TRBV20-1 and J usage is TRBJ2-2; 8 nucleotides align to TRBD1. The length of the CDR3 is 14 residues. V lost 5 bases to trimming and J lost 4 bases; unmatched junction nucleotides: 6. Germline V CDR1 and CDR2: DFQATT, SNEGSKA (reference sequence). Written as DNA, the CDR3 is TGCAGTGCTCTTCAGGGGGCGAGCACCGGGGAGCTGTTTTTT. Protein: CSALQGASTGELFF.

The chain links TRBV6-2 or TRBV6-3 to TRBJ1-1; perhaps TRBD1 as D (5 bases). Deletions cut 6 bases from V and 8 bases from J, with 19 bases between. This CDR3 contains 14 residues. Germline V gene data show CDR1 as MNHEY and CDR2 as SVGEGT. In nucleotides, the CDR3 is TGTGCCAGCAGCCGGGACCGTGAAGAACTGGAAGCTTTCTTT. The encoded protein is CASSRDREELEAFF.

Details on this clonotype: This sequence may be a read error, since a much larger clone differs from it by one base. V gene TRBV6-5 combines with J gene TRBJ2-7; no clear D gene. Germline V CDR1 and CDR2: MNHEY, SVGAGI. The CDR3 length is 11 residues. CDR3 bases: TGTGTCAGCAGTTATTTCGACGAGCAGTACTTC. This codes for CVSSYFDEQYF.

This clonotype has ten or more counts. This rearrangement joins TRBV14 to TRBJ2-7, with D uncertain. This CDR3 contains 14 residues. The germline CDR1 and CDR2 sequences are SGHDN and FVKESK. V lost 0 bases, J lost 2 bases, and 8 bases lay in between. The CDR3 loop is CASSQEVNPYEQYF. The CDR3 coding sequence is TGTGCCAGCAGCCAAGAAGTGAATCCCTACGAGCAGTACTTC.

In this sample, this clonotype turned up many times. The chain employs TRBV6-1 and TRBJ2-2; D may be TRBD2 (5 bases). Trimming pared 4 bases from V and 2 bases from J, leaving 8 bases between. The CDR3 extends over 14 amino acids. Germline V lookup: CDR1 MNHNS, CDR2 SASEGT. The CDR3 sequence is CASSGGSNTGELFF. For the CDR3, the DNA is TGTGCCAGCAGTGGAGGGTCCAACACCGGGGAGCTGTTTTTT.

The chain employs TRBV28 and TRBJ2-2, with D unresolved. Trimming removed 7 bases from V and 1 base from J, with 7 bases in between. The CDR3 length is 13 residues. Germline assignment: CDR1 MDHEN and CDR2 SYDVKM. The CDR3 coding sequence is TGTGCCAGCACCTTCTTGAACACCGGGGAGCTGTTTTTT. This gives the protein CASTFLNTGELFF.

This sequence joins TRBV10-3 and TRBJ1-2; D perhaps matches TRBD1 (6 bases). Trimming removed 2 bases from V and 5 bases from J, with 15 bases in between. Germline loops: CDR1 ENHRY, CDR2 SYGVKD. The CDR3 extends over 15 amino acids. CDR3 coding DNA: TGTGCCATCAGTGAGCCGGACAGAGACTTATATGGCTACACCTTC. Translation gives CAISEPDRDLYGYTF.

This clonotype appeared a few times. The V and J genes are TRBV28 and TRBJ1-2; D gene ambiguous. V lost 1 base and J 0 bases, leaving 9 bases between the germline ends. Germline V CDR1 and CDR2: MDHEN, SYDVKM. This CDR3 has 15 residues. CDR3 protein: CASSLFLVANYGYTF. The DNA of the CDR3 is TGTGCCAGCAGTTTATTTCTGGTGGCTAACTATGGCTACACCTTC.